This T cell receptor (beta chain) was identified in a study of shared T cell receptors in the human thymus. TCRdb keeps only in-frame clones here, not all; method: immunoSEQ multiplex PCR. The sample has some 660,000 clones, approximately 87% seen once. V was clipped by 5 bases and J by 5 bases; unmatched bases: 8. Germline loops: CDR1 LNHDA, CDR2 SQIVND (reference sequence). The CDR3 runs 15 residues. These data also formed part of another study, on human thymus T cells. This second report adds: Thymus specimens were resections from corrective heart surgery. Gene usage for V and J segments appeared biased in thymic and blood repertoires.

The V and J genes are TRBV19 and TRBJ2-2, with 7 bases identical to TRBD1. The sample was thymocytes. This clonotype originated in a boy less than two years old with a congenital heart defect. The CDR3 DNA is TGTGCCAGTAGTCCAAGGACAGGATCGACCGGGGAGCTGTTTTTT. Translating gives CASSPRTGSTGELFF.